This is a list of T cell receptor beta chains from one sample in a study of T cell responses to AZD1222 COVID-19 vaccine. Generated by immunoSEQ multiplex PCR, the TCRdb table keeps only in-frame clones and is missing some. This table holds 130,000 to 150,000 clones, approximately 86% found once. Here the sequenced sample was peripheral blood, taken 28 days after the second dose of the MenACWY control vaccine. The source is an adult who received the MenACWY meningococcal vaccine as a control. The CDR3 runs from the conserved cysteine through the conserved F or W. A D gene is named only where the DNA matches it firmly. A clone size is listed for some rows: how often the clone was seen (once, few, many), or a class if it is expanded.

d_call: .; v_call: TRBV18; j_call: TRBJ1-1; clone_size: .; cdr3_aa: CASSPLSGMNTEAFF; cdr3_nt: TGTGCCAGCTCACCACTGTCTGGGATGAACACTGAAGCTTTCTTT
d_call: .; v_call: TRBV7-7; j_call: TRBJ2-2; clone_size: few; cdr3_aa: CASSLKAGLYTGELFF; cdr3_nt: TGTGCTAGCAGCTTGAAAGCAGGACTCTACACCGGGGAGCTGTTTTTT
d_call: TRBD1; v_call: TRBV2; j_call: TRBJ1-5; clone_size: .; cdr3_aa: CASSLVWAGGASNQPQHF; cdr3_nt: TGTGCCAGCAGCCTCGTGTGGGCAGGGGGAGCCAGCAATCAGCCCCAGCATTTT
d_call: TRBD1; v_call: TRBV18; j_call: TRBJ2-7; clone_size: .; cdr3_aa: CASSHPSGQGVYEQYF; cdr3_nt: TGTGCCAGCTCACATCCATCGGGACAGGGAGTCTACGAGCAGTACTTC
d_call: .; v_call: TRBV15; j_call: TRBJ1-2; clone_size: .; cdr3_aa: CATSRGVANYGYTF; cdr3_nt: TGTGCCACCAGCAGGGGAGTTGCTAACTATGGCTACACCTTC
d_call: .; v_call: TRBV7-2; j_call: TRBJ1-6; clone_size: .; cdr3_aa: CASSLGHRVANSPLHF; cdr3_nt: TGTGCCAGCAGCTTAGGCCACAGGGTAGCTAATTCACCCCTCCACTTT
d_call: .; v_call: TRBV19; j_call: TRBJ2-1; clone_size: .; cdr3_aa: CASSIAAKHYNEQFF; cdr3_nt: TGTGCCAGTAGTATAGCAGCGAAACATTACAATGAGCAGTTCTTC
d_call: .; v_call: TRBV14; j_call: TRBJ1-2; clone_size: .; cdr3_aa: CASSRYRSPLYGYTF; cdr3_nt: TGTGCCAGCAGCCGGTACAGGAGCCCCCTCTATGGCTACACCTTC
d_call: .; v_call: TRBV4-3; j_call: TRBJ2-1; clone_size: once; cdr3_aa: CASSQGRAPSYEQFF; cdr3_nt: TGCGCCAGCAGCCAAGGGCGTGCCCCGAGCTATGAGCAGTTCTTC
d_call: .; v_call: TRBV4-3; j_call: TRBJ2-7; clone_size: .; cdr3_aa: CASSQGSGSYEQYF; cdr3_nt: TGCGCCAGCAGCCAAGGTAGCGGTTCCTACGAGCAGTACTTC
d_call: .; v_call: TRBV5-1; j_call: TRBJ2-7; clone_size: .; cdr3_aa: CASSLSQDYEQYF; cdr3_nt: TGCGCCAGCAGCTTGAGTCAGGACTACGAGCAGTACTTC
d_call: .; v_call: TRBV5-1; j_call: TRBJ1-3; clone_size: .; cdr3_aa: CASSSGPAPGNTIYF; cdr3_nt: TGCGCCAGCAGCTCGGGACCGGCCCCTGGAAACACCATATATTTT
d_call: TRBD1; v_call: TRBV7-8; j_call: TRBJ1-4; clone_size: .; cdr3_aa: CASSTRQGANEKLFF; cdr3_nt: TGTGCCAGCAGCACCCGACAGGGGGCTAATGAAAAACTGTTTTTT
d_call: TRBD1; v_call: TRBV2; j_call: TRBJ1-1; clone_size: .; cdr3_aa: CASTPLGQGETFF; cdr3_nt: TGTGCCAGCACTCCTTTGGGACAGGGGGAAACTTTCTTT
d_call: .; v_call: TRBV5-1; j_call: TRBJ2-3; clone_size: .; cdr3_aa: CASSLGGITDTQYF; cdr3_nt: TGCGCCAGCAGCTTGGGGGGGATCACAGATACGCAGTATTTT
d_call: TRBD1; v_call: TRBV28; j_call: TRBJ2-7; clone_size: .; cdr3_aa: CASSWPSTGLYEQYF; cdr3_nt: TGTGCCAGCAGTTGGCCGTCGACAGGGCTGTACGAGCAGTACTTC
d_call: TRBD2; v_call: TRBV5-4; j_call: TRBJ2-3; clone_size: .; cdr3_aa: CASSSKRENGDTQYF; cdr3_nt: TGTGCCAGCAGCTCGAAGCGGGAGAACGGAGATACGCAGTATTTT
d_call: .; v_call: TRBV12-3/TRBV12-4; j_call: TRBJ1-2; clone_size: few; cdr3_aa: CASSATDNYGYTF; cdr3_nt: TGTGCCAGCAGTGCGACGGATAACTATGGCTACACCTTC
d_call: .; v_call: TRBV4-3; j_call: TRBJ1-5; clone_size: .; cdr3_aa: CASSQEKGQPQHF; cdr3_nt: TGCGCCAGCAGCCAGGAGAAGGGTCAGCCCCAGCATTTT
d_call: .; v_call: TRBV6-5; j_call: TRBJ2-3; clone_size: .; cdr3_aa: CASSYSGSSTDTQYF; cdr3_nt: TGTGCCAGCAGTTACTCGGGGTCTAGCACAGATACGCAGTATTTT
d_call: .; v_call: TRBV6-5; j_call: TRBJ1-2; clone_size: .; cdr3_aa: CASSSPDSLSGYTF; cdr3_nt: TGTGCCAGCAGTTCCCCGGACTCCCTCAGCGGCTACACCTTC
d_call: .; v_call: TRBV19; j_call: TRBJ1-5; clone_size: .; cdr3_aa: CASSLLDSFNQPQHF; cdr3_nt: TGTGCCAGTAGTTTGCTGGACAGCTTCAATCAGCCCCAGCATTTT
d_call: TRBD2; v_call: TRBV2; j_call: TRBJ2-5; clone_size: .; cdr3_aa: CASRIGGLEETQYF; cdr3_nt: TGTGCCAGCAGGATCGGGGGGTTAGAAGAGACCCAGTACTTC
d_call: .; v_call: TRBV4-3; j_call: TRBJ1-2; clone_size: .; cdr3_aa: CASSQGQYGYTF; cdr3_nt: TGCGCCAGCAGCCAAGGACAGTATGGCTACACCTTC
d_call: .; v_call: TRBV12-3/TRBV12-4; j_call: TRBJ2-5; clone_size: .; cdr3_aa: CASSPAGETQYF; cdr3_nt: TGTGCCAGCAGCCCCGCTGGAGAGACCCAGTACTTC
d_call: TRBD1; v_call: TRBV4-2; j_call: TRBJ1-2; clone_size: .; cdr3_aa: CASSPPETGRGYTF; cdr3_nt: TGTGCCAGCAGCCCTCCGGAGACAGGGAGGGGCTACACCTTC
d_call: TRBD2; v_call: TRBV9; j_call: TRBJ2-3; clone_size: .; cdr3_aa: CASSKEGLAGRTDTQYF; cdr3_nt: TGTGCCAGCAGCAAGGAGGGGCTAGCGGGGCGCACAGATACGCAGTATTTT
d_call: .; v_call: TRBV10-3; j_call: TRBJ1-3; clone_size: once; cdr3_aa: CAISESHRDGGNTIYF; cdr3_nt: TGTGCCATCAGTGAGTCTCACCGGGACGGAGGAAACACCATATATTTT
d_call: .; v_call: TRBV11-3; j_call: TRBJ1-3; clone_size: .; cdr3_aa: CASSTRNRNTIYF; cdr3_nt: TGTGCCAGCAGCACTCGTAACAGAAACACCATATATTTT
d_call: .; v_call: TRBV7-9; j_call: TRBJ1-6; clone_size: .; cdr3_aa: CASSPHPGPSPLHF; cdr3_nt: TGTGCCAGCAGCCCTCACCCGGGACCTTCACCCCTCCACTTT
d_call: TRBD2; v_call: TRBV5-1; j_call: TRBJ2-3; clone_size: .; cdr3_aa: CASSPLAGEDTQYF; cdr3_nt: TGCGCCAGCAGCCCCTTGGCGGGGGAGGATACGCAGTATTTT
d_call: .; v_call: TRBV9; j_call: TRBJ2-4; clone_size: few; cdr3_aa: CASTGDAGNIQYF; cdr3_nt: TGTGCCAGCACCGGGGACGCAGGAAACATTCAGTACTTC
d_call: TRBD1; v_call: TRBV5-1; j_call: TRBJ2-7; clone_size: .; cdr3_aa: CASSGTTGGVYEQYF; cdr3_nt: TGCGCCAGCAGCGGAACGACAGGGGGCGTTTACGAGCAGTACTTC
d_call: .; v_call: TRBV5-1; j_call: TRBJ2-3; clone_size: .; cdr3_aa: CASSLSSARVPDTQYF; cdr3_nt: TGCGCCAGCAGCTTATCGAGCGCTAGGGTTCCAGATACGCAGTATTTT
d_call: TRBD1; v_call: TRBV6-6; j_call: TRBJ2-7; clone_size: .; cdr3_aa: CASSLQGTYEQYF; cdr3_nt: TGTGCCAGCAGTCTACAGGGGACCTACGAGCAGTACTTC
d_call: .; v_call: TRBV6-1; j_call: TRBJ1-5; clone_size: .; cdr3_aa: CASSEAGGNQPQHF; cdr3_nt: TGTGCCAGCAGTGAAGCAGGGGGGAATCAGCCCCAGCATTTT
d_call: .; v_call: TRBV12-3/TRBV12-4; j_call: TRBJ1-1; clone_size: .; cdr3_aa: CASRVQGGTEAFF; cdr3_nt: TGTGCCAGCAGGGTACAGGGCGGAACTGAAGCTTTCTTT
d_call: .; v_call: TRBV5-6; j_call: TRBJ2-1; clone_size: .; cdr3_aa: CASSLLSVVYNEQFF; cdr3_nt: TGTGCCAGCAGCTTGTTGTCAGTAGTCTACAATGAGCAGTTCTTC
d_call: .; v_call: TRBV4-1; j_call: TRBJ2-5; clone_size: .; cdr3_aa: CASSSRVMETQYF; cdr3_nt: TGCGCCAGCAGTTCTAGGGTGATGGAGACCCAGTACTTC
d_call: .; v_call: TRBV20-1; j_call: TRBJ2-7; clone_size: once; cdr3_aa: CSAQYGYEQYF; cdr3_nt: TGCAGTGCCCAATATGGATACGAGCAGTACTTC
d_call: .; v_call: TRBV6-1; j_call: TRBJ2-1; clone_size: .; cdr3_aa: CASSELSRGTYNEQFF; cdr3_nt: TGTGCCAGCAGTGAACTCTCGAGGGGGACATACAATGAGCAGTTCTTC
d_call: .; v_call: TRBV7-2; j_call: TRBJ2-7; clone_size: .; cdr3_aa: CASSFTSLSYEQYF; cdr3_nt: TGTGCCAGCAGCTTCACCAGTCTCTCCTACGAGCAGTACTTC
d_call: .; v_call: TRBV12-3/TRBV12-4; j_call: TRBJ2-5; clone_size: .; cdr3_aa: CASSPGPATQYF; cdr3_nt: TGTGCCAGCAGTCCCGGACCAGCCACCCAGTACTTC
d_call: .; v_call: TRBV7-8; j_call: TRBJ1-1; clone_size: .; cdr3_aa: CASRRPDWNTEAFF; cdr3_nt: TGTGCCAGCAGAAGACCGGACTGGAACACTGAAGCTTTCTTT